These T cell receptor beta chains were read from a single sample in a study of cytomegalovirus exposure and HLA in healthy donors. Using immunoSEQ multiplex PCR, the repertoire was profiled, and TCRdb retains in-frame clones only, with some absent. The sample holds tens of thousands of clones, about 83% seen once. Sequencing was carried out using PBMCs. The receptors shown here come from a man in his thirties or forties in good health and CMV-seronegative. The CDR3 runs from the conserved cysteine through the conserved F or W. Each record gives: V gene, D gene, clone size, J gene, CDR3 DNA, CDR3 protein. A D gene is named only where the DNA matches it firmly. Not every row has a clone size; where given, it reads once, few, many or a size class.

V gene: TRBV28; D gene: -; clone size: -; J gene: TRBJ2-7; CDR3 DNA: TGTGCCAGCACCCTAGAGGGGGCCTACGAGCAGTACTTC; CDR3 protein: CASTLEGAYEQYF
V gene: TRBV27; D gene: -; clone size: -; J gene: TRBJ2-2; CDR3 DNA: TGTGCCAGCAGTGAGGGGGGGCTGACCACCGGGGAGCTGTTTTTT; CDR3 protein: CASSEGGLTTGELFF
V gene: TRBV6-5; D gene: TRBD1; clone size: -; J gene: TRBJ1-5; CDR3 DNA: TGTGCCAGCAGTTCCACGACAGGGGGCCGTCAGCCCCAGCATTTT; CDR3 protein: CASSSTTGGRQPQHF
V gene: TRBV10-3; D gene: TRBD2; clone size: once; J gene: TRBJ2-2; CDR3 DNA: TGTGCCATCAAGCTAGCGGGAGGGCTGGAGGTTCCCGGGGAGCTGTTTTTT; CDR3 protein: CAIKLAGGLEVPGELFF
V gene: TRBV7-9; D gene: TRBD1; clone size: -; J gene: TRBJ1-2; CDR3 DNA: TGTGCCAGCAGCTTAGGTCAGGGGGCGAACTATGGCTACACCTTC; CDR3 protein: CASSLGQGANYGYTF
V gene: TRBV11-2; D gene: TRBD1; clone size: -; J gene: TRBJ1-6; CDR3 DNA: TGTGCCAGCAGCGGAGGACAGGGATTTAGTTCACCTCTCCACTTT; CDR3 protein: CASSGGQGFSSPLHF
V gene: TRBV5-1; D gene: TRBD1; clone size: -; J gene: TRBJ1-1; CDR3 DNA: TGCGCCAGCAGCTTGCCCGGGACAGGGCTGAACACTGAAGCTTTCTTT; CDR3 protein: CASSLPGTGLNTEAFF
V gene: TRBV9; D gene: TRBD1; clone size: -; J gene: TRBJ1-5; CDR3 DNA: TGTGCCAGCAGCTTACAGGGGGGAAATCAGCCCCAGCATTTT; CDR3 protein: CASSLQGGNQPQHF
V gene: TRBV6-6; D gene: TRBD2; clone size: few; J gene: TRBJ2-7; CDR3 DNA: TGTGCCAGCAGTTTCTGGACTAGCGAATACGAGCAGTACTTC; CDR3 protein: CASSFWTSEYEQYF
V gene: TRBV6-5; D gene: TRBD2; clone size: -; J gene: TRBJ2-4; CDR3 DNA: TGTGCCAGCAGTTACTCTCAGGCGGGGGGTTCGGAGTACTTC; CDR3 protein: CASSYSQAGGSEYF
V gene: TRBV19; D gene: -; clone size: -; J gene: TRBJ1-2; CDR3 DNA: TGTGCCAGTAGTCCCGGGTCCGGTGGCTACACCTTC; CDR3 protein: CASSPGSGGYTF
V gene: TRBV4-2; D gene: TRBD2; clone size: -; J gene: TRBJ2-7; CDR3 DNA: TGTGCCAGCAGCCAAGATCTGGCTGGACGGGGGGCCTACGAGCAGTACTTC; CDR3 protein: CASSQDLAGRGAYEQYF
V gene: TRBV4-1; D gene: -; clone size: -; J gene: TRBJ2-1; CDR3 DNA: TGCGCCAGCAGCCAAGATTCTAGTAGGAGGGGGCCCTACAATGAGCAGTTCTTC; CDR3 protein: CASSQDSSRRGPYNEQFF
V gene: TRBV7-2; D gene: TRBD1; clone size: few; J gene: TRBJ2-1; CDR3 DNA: TGTGCCAGCAGGGAAACCGGGACAGGCGCCTACAATGAGCAGTTCTTC; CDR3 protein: CASRETGTGAYNEQFF
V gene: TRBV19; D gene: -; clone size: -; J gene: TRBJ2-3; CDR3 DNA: TGTGCCAGTAGTATAGATTTCAGCGGGACAGGTTCCTCCACAGATACGCAGTATTTT; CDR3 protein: CASSIDFSGTGSSTDTQYF
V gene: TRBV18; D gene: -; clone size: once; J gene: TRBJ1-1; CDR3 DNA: TGTGCCAGCTCACCACGCCCGGGAAACACTGAAGCTTTCTTT; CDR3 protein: CASSPRPGNTEAFF
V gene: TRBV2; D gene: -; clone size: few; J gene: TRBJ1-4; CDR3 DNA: TGTGCCAGCAGTGAAGGCCAGGGGAATGAAAAACTGTTTTTT; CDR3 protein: CASSEGQGNEKLFF
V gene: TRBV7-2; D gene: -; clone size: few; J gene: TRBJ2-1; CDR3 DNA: TGTGCCAGCAGCTTAGCCTTTGAGCAGTTCTTC; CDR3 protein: CASSLAFEQFF
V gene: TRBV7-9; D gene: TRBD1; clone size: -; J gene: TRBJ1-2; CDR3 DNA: TGTGCCAGCAGCTTATTAGGACAGGGGCTACCTGGCTTC; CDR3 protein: CASSLLGQGLPGF
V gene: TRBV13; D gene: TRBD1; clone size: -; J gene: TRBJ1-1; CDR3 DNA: TGTGCCAGCAGCTTAGGCCGGACAGGGAAAGCTTTCTTT; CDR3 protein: CASSLGRTGKAFF
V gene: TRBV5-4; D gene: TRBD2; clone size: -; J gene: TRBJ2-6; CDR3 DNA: TGTGCCACCAAGGTGGGGGGGACTGGGGCCAACGTCCTGACTTTC; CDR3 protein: CATKVGGTGANVLTF
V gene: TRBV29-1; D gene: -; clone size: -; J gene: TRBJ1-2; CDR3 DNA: TGCAGCGTTCCGAAGATGTCGGCAGGGAATGGCTACACCTTC; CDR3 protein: CSVPKMSAGNGYTF
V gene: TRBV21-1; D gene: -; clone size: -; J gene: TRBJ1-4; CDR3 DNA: TGTGCCAGCCCGAGAACTAGGACAGGGGTGGATGAAAAACTGTTTTTT; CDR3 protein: CASPRTRTGVDEKLFF
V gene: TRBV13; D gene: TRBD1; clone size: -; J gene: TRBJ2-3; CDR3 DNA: TGTGCCAGCAGCGCACGCTCCTTGGCTTACAGGGGCCTCACAGATACGCAGTATTTT; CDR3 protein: CASSARSLAYRGLTDTQYF
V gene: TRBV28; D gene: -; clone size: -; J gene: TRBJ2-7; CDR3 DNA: TGTGCCAGCAGCTACAGGGCTAGATACGAGCAGTACTTC; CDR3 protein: CASSYRARYEQYF